This is a list of T cell receptor beta chains from one sample in a study of T cell clonotyping in hematopoietic cell transplantation. The repertoire was sequenced with immunoSEQ multiplex PCR; TCRdb's copy has only in-frame clones and lacks some. Among under 20,000 clones listed, roughly 88% were seen once. The specimen comprised peripheral blood mononuclear cells, sampled before stem cell transplant. The receptor source for this set is a man aged 45-60 years with acute myeloid leukemia. Some clones in this sample may be carry-over from other donors' samples. CDR3s include the opening cysteine and the closing phenylalanine or tryptophan. Each record gives: V gene, D gene, J gene, clone size, CDR3 protein, CDR3 DNA. The D gene is left open where the match is weak. Only part of the rows carry a size: once, few, many, or a class if the clone is expanded.

>TRBV7-6|-|TRBJ1-5|-
CASSLAPGSSQPQHF
TGTGCCAGCAGCTTAGCCCCGGGATCGTCTCAGCCCCAGCATTTT
>TRBV6-5|-|TRBJ1-2|-
CASRGVEGLYGYTF
TGTGCCAGCAGGGGAGTGGAGGGCCTCTATGGCTACACCTTC
>TRBV9|-|TRBJ1-6|-
CASSVGFPNSPLHF
TGTGCCAGCAGCGTAGGATTTCCGAATTCACCCCTCCACTTT
>TRBV28|-|TRBJ2-1|-
CASSSSGDEQFF
TGTGCCAGCAGTTCGTCGGGGGATGAGCAGTTCTTC
>TRBV21-1|-|TRBJ1-4|-
CASSKGDIGRHNEKLFF
TGTGCCAGCAGCAAGGGTGATATAGGTAGGCATAATGAAAAACTGTTTTTT
>TRBV28|TRBD2|TRBJ2-3|-
CASTQLAGFGTDTQYF
TGTGCCAGCACCCAACTAGCGGGGTTCGGCACAGATACGCAGTATTTT
>TRBV9|-|TRBJ2-7|-
CASSYPGGEQYF
TGTGCCAGCAGCTACCCCGGTGGGGAGCAGTACTTC
>TRBV6-5|-|TRBJ1-4|-
CASSYSKGGKLFF
TGTGCCAGCAGTTACTCGAAGGGGGGGAAACTGTTTTTT
>TRBV6-5|-|TRBJ1-1|-
CASSWGLGTEAFF
TGTGCCAGCAGTTGGGGTTTGGGCACTGAAGCTTTCTTT
>TRBV7-2|TRBD1|TRBJ2-7|few
CASSLGGQAYEQYF
TGTGCCAGCAGCTTAGGAGGACAGGCCTACGAGCAGTACTTC
>TRBV4-3|-|TRBJ1-3|few
CASSQDFDSRSGNTIYF
TGCGCCAGCAGCCAAGATTTTGACAGTCGCTCTGGAAACACCATATATTTT
>TRBV4-3|TRBD1|TRBJ1-6|once
CASSPSGTGISPLHF
TGCGCCAGCAGCCCATCCGGGACAGGAATATCACCCCTCCACTTT
>TRBV5-1|-|TRBJ2-1|-
CASSFGQSSYNEQFF
TGCGCCAGCAGCTTCGGACAGAGCTCCTACAATGAGCAGTTCTTC
>TRBV10-3|-|TRBJ2-2|few
CAISRDKTYTGELFF
TGTGCCATCAGCAGGGACAAAACCTACACCGGGGAGCTGTTTTTT
>TRBV7-9|-|TRBJ2-2|-
CASSFLQGNTGELFF
TGTGCCAGCAGCTTCCTACAGGGGAACACCGGGGAGCTGTTTTTT
>TRBV7-6|-|TRBJ2-2|once
CASSWIGGDTGELFF
TGTGCCAGCAGCTGGATCGGGGGAGACACCGGGGAGCTGTTTTTT
>TRBV2|TRBD1|TRBJ2-3|-
CASRRRTGGVNTQYF
TGTGCCAGCAGGAGGCGGACAGGGGGCGTTAATACGCAGTATTTT
>TRBV30|-|TRBJ2-2|-
CAWSALDREGGELFF
TGTGCCTGGAGCGCTCTAGACAGGGAGGGCGGGGAGCTGTTTTTT
>TRBV4-3|-|TRBJ1-5|-
CASSQDQWGSGQPQHF
TGCGCCAGCAGCCAAGATCAGTGGGGGAGCGGACAGCCCCAGCATTTT
>TRBV21-1|-|TRBJ1-1|once
CASSKGGDRRGFEAFF
TGTGCCAGCAGCAAAGGGGGGGACAGGCGGGGTTTTGAAGCTTTCTTT
>TRBV28|-|TRBJ1-2|-
CASSLVFIGGNYGYTF
TGTGCCAGCAGTTTAGTTTTCATCGGCGGAAACTATGGCTACACCTTC
>TRBV27|-|TRBJ1-5|-
CASRRKPGQESNQPQHF
TGTGCCAGCAGGAGAAAACCGGGCCAAGAAAGCAATCAGCCCCAGCATTTT
>TRBV28|-|TRBJ1-5|-
CASSELGGVGNQPQHF
TGTGCCAGCAGTGAATTGGGAGGGGTCGGCAATCAGCCCCAGCATTTT
>TRBV9|-|TRBJ1-1|-
CASSPGRGGKTEAFF
TGTGCCAGCAGCCCCGGTCGGGGGGGAAAAACTGAAGCTTTCTTT
>TRBV19|-|TRBJ2-2|few
CAISDTNTGELFF
TGTGCCATTTCTGACACGAACACCGGGGAGCTGTTTTTT
>TRBV5-1|TRBD1|TRBJ2-5|-
CASRGSGGGETQYF
TGCGCCAGTCGCGGCTCAGGGGGTGGGGAGACCCAGTACTTC
>TRBV5-1|TRBD1|TRBJ2-3|-
CASSPQDRGDTQYF
TGCGCCAGCAGCCCGCAAGACAGGGGGGATACGCAGTATTTT
>TRBV4-1|-|TRBJ2-7|once
CASSQVRGGTYEQYF
TGCGCCAGCAGCCAAGTCCGCGGCGGAACCTACGAGCAGTACTTC
>TRBV7-2|-|TRBJ1-6|-
CASSLVPTNSPLHF
TGTGCCAGCAGCTTAGTACCCACCAATTCACCCCTCCACTTT
>TRBV7-9|-|TRBJ2-1|-
CASSPLPGPMQFF
TGTGCCAGCAGCCCGTTACCGGGACCAATGCAGTTCTTC
>TRBV10-1|-|TRBJ1-1|-
CASSSRQGWTEAFF
TGCGCCAGCAGTAGTAGGCAGGGATGGACTGAAGCTTTCTTT
>TRBV6-4|-|TRBJ2-7|-
CASSEDEQYF
TGTGCCAGCAGTGAAGACGAGCAGTACTTC
>TRBV5-1|-|TRBJ1-2|-
CASSNDGYYGYTF
TGCGCCAGCAGCAATGACGGATACTATGGCTACACCTTC
>TRBV5-1|TRBD1|TRBJ2-5|-
CASSRRQGNRETQYF
TGCGCCAGCAGCCGACGACAGGGCAATAGAGAGACCCAGTACTTC
>TRBV2|-|TRBJ1-6|once
CASSSGKSSYNSPLHF
TGTGCCAGCAGTTCAGGGAAGAGCTCCTATAATTCACCCCTCCACTTT